A selection of T cell receptor beta chains follows, all from one sample in a study of T cell repertoires in cytomegalovirus infection. TCRdb fed the reads into MiXCR, producing one record per CDR3 protein. The data hold 500,000 to 600,000 distinct CDR3 sequences, with approximately 15% observed a single time. Input material: CD8+ T cells from PBMCs. The source is a human donor in good health (CMV status not recorded). Some clones in this sample may be carry-over from other donors' samples. The CDR3 runs from the conserved cysteine through the conserved F or W. A D gene is named only where the DNA matches it firmly. The size field is filled for only some rows; it gives once, few, many or a size class.

TRBJ1-3 many TRBV10-3 . TGTGCCACCAGGGAAGGAAACACCATATATTTT CATREGNTIYF
TRBJ1-2 . TRBV27 TRBD1 TGTGCCAGCAGTGACAGACAGGGGGTGTCAAGGAACTATGGCTACACCTTC CASSDRQGVSRNYGYTF
TRBJ2-7 many TRBV7-9 TRBD1 TGTGCCAGCCAGGACAGGGGCTACGAGCAGTACTTC CASQDRGYEQYF
TRBJ2-7 many TRBV7-9 . TGTGCCAGCAGCCTCGACCGGTCGGGGGAGCAGTACTTC CASSLDRSGEQYF
TRBJ1-5 many TRBV6-1 . TGTGCCAGCAGTGCGGGACACAGGGCCTATCAGCCCCAGCATTTT CASSAGHRAYQPQHF
TRBJ2-7 . TRBV20-1 . TGCAGTGTTGAAACCCCAGGGGTCAGCTCCTACGAGCAGTACTTC CSVETPGVSSYEQYF
TRBJ2-7 . TRBV10-3 . TGTGCCATCAGTGATCCGTCAGGAGTGCCGTTCTACGAGCAGTACTTC CAISDPSGVPFYEQYF
TRBJ2-7 . TRBV2 TRBD1 TGTGCCAGCAGTGATGGGACAGTCACCTACGAGCAGTACTTC CASSDGTVTYEQYF
TRBJ2-1 . TRBV19 TRBD2 TGTGCCAGTAGTACTAGCGGAAACACCTACAATGAGCAGTTCTTC CASSTSGNTYNEQFF
TRBJ1-2 few TRBV25-1 . TGTGCCAGCAGTCCGCTACTTGGGGTTGGATTTGGCTACACCTTC CASSPLLGVGFGYTF
TRBJ2-3 many TRBV7-6 . TGTGCCAGCAGTCTTCTAGGGTCCACAGATACGCAGTATTTT CASSLLGSTDTQYF
TRBJ1-4 many TRBV11-2 . TGTGCCAGCAGCTTAGATCGTGGGGGATCTAATGAAAAACTGTTTTTT CASSLDRGGSNEKLFF
TRBJ2-5 many TRBV20-1 . TGCAGTGCTAAACAAACAGGGTCGAGGGAGACCCAGTACTTC CSAKQTGSRETQYF
TRBJ2-1 . TRBV3-1 TRBD2 TGTGCCAGCAGCCCTAAAGGACTAGCGAGGGATGAGCAGTTCTTC CASSPKGLARDEQFF
TRBJ1-1 many TRBV2 . TGTGCCAGCAGTGATAGTATGCTCTATCCCCCGAACACTGAAGCTTTCTTT CASSDSMLYPPNTEAFF
TRBJ1-5 many TRBV4-1 . TGCGCCAGCAGCCAAGGAGAGGACGTTCGGCCCCAGCATTTT CASSQGEDVRPQHF
TRBJ1-2 many TRBV6-1 . TGTGCCAGTCAACAGGGTGGTGGCTACACCTTC CASQQGGGYTF
TRBJ2-7 . TRBV7-8 . TGTGCAAGCAGCTTAGACGCAGTACTCTACGAGCAGTACTTC CASSLDAVLYEQYF
TRBJ2-1 . TRBV27 . TGTGCCAGCCGTCAACCGTCCTCCTACAATAATGAGCAGTTCTTC CASRQPSSYNNEQFF
TRBJ2-1 . TRBV7-7 . TGTGCTAGCAGCTTAGGGCCCGCACGGCACAATGAGCAGTTCTTC CASSLGPARHNEQFF
TRBJ1-4 . TRBV3-1 . TGTGCCAGCAGCCAAGATGGTAGAGTCACTGAAAAACTGTTTTTT CASSQDGRVTEKLFF
TRBJ2-1 once TRBV11-2 . TGTGCCAGCAGCTCGATGGCTCCCAATGAGCTGTTCTTC CASSSMAPNELFF
TRBJ2-7 . TRBV12-3/TRBV12-4 . TGTGCAAGCAGTTTAGCTTGCCGCTCCTACGAGCAGTACTTC CASSLACRSYEQYF
TRBJ1-5 many TRBV27 . TGTGCCAGCAGCCTTCGGCGGGATAGCAATCAGCCCCAGCATTTT CASSLRRDSNQPQHF
TRBJ2-1 . TRBV20-1 . TGCAGTGCTAGAGGTGGGCTCTGGGATGAGCAGTTCTTC CSARGGLWDEQFF
TRBJ2-1 many TRBV7-3 . TGTGCCAGCAGCCCAGGCCAGCTCAATGAGCAGTTCTTC CASSPGQLNEQFF
TRBJ2-5 few TRBV2 TRBD2 TGTGCCAGCAGTTCGGCGGGGGTCGACGGGGAGACCCAGTACTTC CASSSAGVDGETQYF
TRBJ2-1 many TRBV24-1 . TGTGCCACCAGTGATCTTTACAATGAGCAGTTCTTC CATSDLYNEQFF
TRBJ1-1 few TRBV5-5 . TGTGCCAGCAGCTTGAGGGCGGTGAACACTGAAGCTTTCTTT CASSLRAVNTEAFF